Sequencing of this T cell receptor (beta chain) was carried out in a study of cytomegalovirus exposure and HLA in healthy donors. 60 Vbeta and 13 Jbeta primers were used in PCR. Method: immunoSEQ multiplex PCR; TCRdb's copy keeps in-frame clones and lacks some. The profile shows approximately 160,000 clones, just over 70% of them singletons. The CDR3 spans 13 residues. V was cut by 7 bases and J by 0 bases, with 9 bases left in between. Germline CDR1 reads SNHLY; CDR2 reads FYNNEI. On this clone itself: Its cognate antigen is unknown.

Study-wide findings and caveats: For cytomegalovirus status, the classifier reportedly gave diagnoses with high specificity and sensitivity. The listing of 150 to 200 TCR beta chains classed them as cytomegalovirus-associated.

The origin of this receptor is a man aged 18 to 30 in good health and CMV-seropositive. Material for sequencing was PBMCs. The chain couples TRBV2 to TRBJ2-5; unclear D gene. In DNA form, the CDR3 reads TGTGCCAGCAATACAAATTACCAAGAGACCCAGTACTTC. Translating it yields CASNTNYQETQYF.